The clone carrying this T cell receptor (beta chain) was counted many times. Its antigen is not known. Target depth was 1 in 200,000 to 1 in 1 million T cells, about 10x per clonotype. TCRdb keeps only in-frame clones here, not all; method: immunoSEQ multiplex PCR. This sample has nearly 50,000 clones; roughly three fifths occur once, and the top ten carry 25% to 30%. V was cut by 3 bases and J by 5 bases, with 14 bases left in between. The length of the CDR3 is 14 residues. CDR1 is SGHNT, CDR2 YYREEE, per germline (reference sequence). This specimen belongs to a study of cytotoxic CD8 clonotypes in ibrutinib-treated CLL. Across the study: The patient breakdown showed fewer than twelve relapsed/refractory and some 16 treatment-naive cases, with 17 IGHV unmutated.

Study-wide results and caveats: Progressing and sustained-remission patients had different sampling times. Baseline clonality, above age-matched healthy donor levels, tracked circulating CD8+ T-cell counts.

This TCR was sampled from a human donor with chronic lymphocytic leukemia. The source material was PBMCs, sampled after 24 months of ibrutinib treatment. The chain has TRBV5-4 and TRBJ1-2; the D is unclear. CDR3 in DNA: TGTGCCAGCAGCTCCCTCTCCGTGGGATATGGCTACACCTTC. It encodes CASSSLSVGYGYTF.